This TCR beta chain was captured in a study of blood T cell repertoires in COVID-19. Across the whole study: T cells, B-cell-depleted T cells, or PBMCs supplied cDNA or gDNA.

This clone has only one observation. Under the authors' procedure: Estimation of nucleated cell counts was performed using reference gene primer amplification. Method: immunoSEQ multiplex PCR; TCRdb's copy keeps in-frame clones and lacks some. V, J and clone size are those of that table, while D and trimming were read from the DNA. The sample yields roughly 120,000 clones, around 87% seen once. Per germline, CDR1 MNHNY and CDR2 SVGAGI (reference sequence). Trimming stripped 2 bases from V and 4 bases from J, with 6 bases between. This CDR3 is 13 amino acids long. The TCR sequence derives from a woman between 65 and 79 years old with acute or convalescent COVID-19. The source material was peripheral blood. The chain links TRBV6-6 to TRBJ1-5, with unresolved D. For the CDR3, the DNA is TGTGCCAGCAGTTACAAGCTTAATCAGCCCCAGCATTTT. It is translated as CASSYKLNQPQHF.